This TCR beta chain is drawn from a study of Graves' ophthalmopathy and Graves' hyperthyroidism. Findings and limits, study-wide: A 13-signature model separated ophthalmopathy from stable hyperthyroidism, about 88% sensitivity, about 81% specificity.

Trimming left V 4 bases short and J 3 bases short, with 15 bases between. CDR1 is SEHNR, CDR2 FQNEAQ, per germline (reference sequence). This CDR3 spans 15 amino acids. Details on this clonotype: Its antigen is currently unknown.

TCR beta CDR3 regions were amplified from RNA transcripts. Scientists carried out first-round RT-PCR using HTBI primers and then a second-round multiplex PCR. TCRdb re-analysed the multiplex PCR reads in MiXCR, keeping a single row per CDR3 protein. The table includes about 740,000 distinct CDR3 sequences, roughly 40% detected once. The TCR was taken from an adult man with Graves' ophthalmopathy. Sequencing input: peripheral blood. V gene TRBV7-9 combines with J gene TRBJ2-5; D may be TRBD1 (6 bases). CDR3 nucleotides: TGTGCCAGCAGCTCCACAATTACAGGGAAAGAGACCCAGTACTTC. This encodes CASSSTITGKETQYF.